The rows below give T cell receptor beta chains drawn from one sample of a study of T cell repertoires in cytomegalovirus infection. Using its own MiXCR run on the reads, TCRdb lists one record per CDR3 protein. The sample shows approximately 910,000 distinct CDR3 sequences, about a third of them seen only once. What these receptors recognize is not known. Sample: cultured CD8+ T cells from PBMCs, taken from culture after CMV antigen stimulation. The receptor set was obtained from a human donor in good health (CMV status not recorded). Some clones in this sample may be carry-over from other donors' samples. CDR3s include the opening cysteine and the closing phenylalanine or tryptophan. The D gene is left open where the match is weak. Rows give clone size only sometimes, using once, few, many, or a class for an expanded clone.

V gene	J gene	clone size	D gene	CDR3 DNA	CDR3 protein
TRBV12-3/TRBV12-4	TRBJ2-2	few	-	TGTGCCAGCAGTTTGGATCTGGACAGACGGAACACCGGGGAGCTGTTTTTT	CASSLDLDRRNTGELFF
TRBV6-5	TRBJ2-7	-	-	TGTGCCAGCAGTTACTCGACAGGACTAGCCTACGAGCAGTACTTC	CASSYSTGLAYEQYF
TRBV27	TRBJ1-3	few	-	TGTGCTTCGGCGGGTGGAAACACCATATATTTT	CASAGGNTIYF
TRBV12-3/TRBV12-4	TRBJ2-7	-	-	TGTGCCAGCAGTTCCTACAGATACGAGCAGTACTTC	CASSSYRYEQYF
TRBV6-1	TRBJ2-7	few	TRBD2	TGTGCCAGCAGTGAAGGTTTGCGCGGGGGTACCTACGAGCAGTACTTC	CASSEGLRGGTYEQYF
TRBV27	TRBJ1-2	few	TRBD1	TGTGCCAGCTGGACAGGGGGACCCAACTATGGCTACACCTTC	CASWTGGPNYGYTF
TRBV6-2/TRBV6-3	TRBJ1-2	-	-	TGTGCCACCTATGGGGGGAGCGGCTACACCTTC	CATYGGSGYTF
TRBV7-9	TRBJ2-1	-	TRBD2	TGTGCCAGCAGCTCCCCCTCCCCCGCCGTAACTAGCGGGGGGGCCCGGGAGCAGTTCTTC	CASSSPSPAVTSGGAREQFF
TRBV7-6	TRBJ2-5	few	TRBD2	TGTGCCAGCAGCTTTCCGACTAGCGGGGGGGCCCAAGAGACCCAGTACTTC	CASSFPTSGGAQETQYF
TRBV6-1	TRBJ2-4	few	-	TGTGCCAGCAGCCCACCGTCGTCAGGAAACATTCAGTACTTC	CASSPPSSGNIQYF
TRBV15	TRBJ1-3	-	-	TGTGCGACAGACACCATATATTTT	CATDTIYF
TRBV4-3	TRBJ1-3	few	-	TGCGCCAGCAGCCAAGATCGTCCGACAACTGGAAACACCATATATTTT	CASSQDRPTTGNTIYF
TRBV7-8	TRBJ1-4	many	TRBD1	TGTGCCAGCAGCTCTCAGGACAGGACCCAGCCATCGTTTGTAGAAAAACTGTTTTTT	CASSSQDRTQPSFVEKLFF
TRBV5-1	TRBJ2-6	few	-	TGCGCCAGCAGTCCCATCTCCACCCGAGGGTCCCTAAGGGGCAACGTCCTGACTTTC	CASSPISTRGSLRGNVLTF
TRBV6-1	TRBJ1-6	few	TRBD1	TGTGCCAGCAGAGAGGGGCAGGGGGCGAGGGTGCATAATTCACCCCTCCACTTT	CASREGQGARVHNSPLHF
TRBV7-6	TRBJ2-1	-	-	TGTGCCAGCAGCTTCACGGGGGGCAACAATGAGCAGTTCTTC	CASSFTGGNNEQFF
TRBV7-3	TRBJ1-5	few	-	TGTGCCAGCAGCTTAAAAATCCCATATGATCAGCCCCAGCATTTT	CASSLKIPYDQPQHF
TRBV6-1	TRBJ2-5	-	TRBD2	TGTGCCAGCAGTGAAAGAGCGGGGGGGCCTGAAGAGACCCAGTACTTC	CASSERAGGPEETQYF
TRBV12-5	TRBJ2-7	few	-	TGTGCTAGTGGTTTGGGGGGGCTCGAGCAGTACTTC	CASGLGGLEQYF
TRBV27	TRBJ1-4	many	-	TGTGCCAGCAGTTTCTCCAGCGGGGAAAAACTGTTTTTT	CASSFSSGEKLFF
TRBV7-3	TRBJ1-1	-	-	TGTGCCAACAGCTTTCCTTCGAACACTGAAGCTTTCTTT	CANSFPSNTEAFF
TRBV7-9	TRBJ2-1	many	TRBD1	TGTGCCAGCAGCTCCGTAGAAAAGGACAGGGGGCTTCTTTATGAGCAGTTCTTC	CASSSVEKDRGLLYEQFF
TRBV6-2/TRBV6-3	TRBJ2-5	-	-	TGTGCCAGCAGTTACTTCCTAGTCCAAGAGACCCAGTGCTTC	CASSYFLVQETQCF
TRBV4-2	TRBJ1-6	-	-	TGTGCCAGCAGCCCTCCGGAGAGCTCCTATAATTCACCCCTCCACTTT	CASSPPESSYNSPLHF
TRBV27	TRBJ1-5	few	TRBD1	TGTGCCAGCAGTTTCGAGGGGGCTGGCAATCAGCCCCAGCATTTT	CASSFEGAGNQPQHF